This paragraph reports one T cell receptor beta chain. Measured with immunoSEQ multiplex PCR; TCRdb has only the in-frame clones, and not every one. The repertoire has about 110,000 clones, around 80% of them found once; the top ten carry 6.2%. This sample stems from a study of blood T cell repertoires in COVID-19. This receptor was taken from an older man with COVID-19, enrolled during active disease. The sequenced sample consisted of peripheral blood.

In nucleotides, the CDR3 is TGCGCCAGCAGCAGGGGTCCGGGTGACGAGCAGTACTTC. Translating it yields CASSRGPGDEQYF. The rearrangement links TRBV4-1 to TRBJ2-7; possible D gene TRBD1, 5 bases. V lost 5 bases, J lost 5 bases, and 13 bases lay in between. The CDR3 is 13 amino acids. Germline CDR1 reads MGHRA; CDR2 reads YSYEKL.